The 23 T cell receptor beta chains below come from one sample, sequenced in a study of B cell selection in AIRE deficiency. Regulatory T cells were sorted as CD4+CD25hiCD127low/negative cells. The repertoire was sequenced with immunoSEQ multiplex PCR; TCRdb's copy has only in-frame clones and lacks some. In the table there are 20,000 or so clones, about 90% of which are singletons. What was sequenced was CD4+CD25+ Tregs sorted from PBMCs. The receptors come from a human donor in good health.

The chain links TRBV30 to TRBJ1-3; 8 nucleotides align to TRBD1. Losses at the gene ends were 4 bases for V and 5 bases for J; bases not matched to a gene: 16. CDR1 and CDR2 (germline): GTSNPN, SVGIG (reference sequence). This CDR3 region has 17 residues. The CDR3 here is CAWTRDRGSLPRNTIYF. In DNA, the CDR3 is TGTGCCTGGACTCGAGACAGGGGTTCCCTCCCCCGAAACACCATATATTTT.

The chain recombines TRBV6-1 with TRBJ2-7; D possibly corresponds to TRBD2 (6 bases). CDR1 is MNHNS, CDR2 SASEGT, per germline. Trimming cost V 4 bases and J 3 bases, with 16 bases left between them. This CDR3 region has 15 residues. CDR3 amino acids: CASSVSVAVFYEQYF. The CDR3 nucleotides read TGTGCCAGCAGTGTGTCGGTAGCGGTTTTCTACGAGCAGTACTTC.

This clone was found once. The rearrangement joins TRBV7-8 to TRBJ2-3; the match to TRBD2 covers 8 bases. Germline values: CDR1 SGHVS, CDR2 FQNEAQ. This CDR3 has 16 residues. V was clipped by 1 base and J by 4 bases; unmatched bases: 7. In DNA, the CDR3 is TGTGCCAGCAGCTTAGTCGGGAGGGCCTGGGCAGATACGCAGTATTTT. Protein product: CASSLVGRAWADTQYF.

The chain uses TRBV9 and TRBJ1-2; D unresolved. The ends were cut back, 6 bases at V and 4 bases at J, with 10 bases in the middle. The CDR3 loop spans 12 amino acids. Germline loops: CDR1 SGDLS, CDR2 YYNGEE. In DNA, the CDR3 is TGTGCCAGCAAGCAACAGCTCTATGGCTACACCTTC. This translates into CASKQQLYGYTF.

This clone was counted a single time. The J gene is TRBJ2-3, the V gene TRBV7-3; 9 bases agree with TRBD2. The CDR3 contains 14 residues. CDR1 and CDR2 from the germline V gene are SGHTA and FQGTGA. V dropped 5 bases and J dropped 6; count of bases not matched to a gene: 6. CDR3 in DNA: TGTGCCAGCAGCATTAGCGGGAGACGGGATACGCAGTATTTT. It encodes CASSISGRRDTQYF.

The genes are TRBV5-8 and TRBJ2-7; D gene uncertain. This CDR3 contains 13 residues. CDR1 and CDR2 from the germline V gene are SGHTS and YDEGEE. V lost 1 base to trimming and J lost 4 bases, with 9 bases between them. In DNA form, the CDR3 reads TGTGCCAGCAGCTTGTATCTACAGTACGAGCAGTACTTC. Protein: CASSLYLQYEQYF.

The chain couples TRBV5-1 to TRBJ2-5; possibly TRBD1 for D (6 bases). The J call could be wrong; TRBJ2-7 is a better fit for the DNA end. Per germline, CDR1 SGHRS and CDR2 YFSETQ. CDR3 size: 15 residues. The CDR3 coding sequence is TGCGCCAGCAGCTGGGGGACCGGGACAAACGACGAGCAGTACTTC. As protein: CASSWGTGTNDEQYF.

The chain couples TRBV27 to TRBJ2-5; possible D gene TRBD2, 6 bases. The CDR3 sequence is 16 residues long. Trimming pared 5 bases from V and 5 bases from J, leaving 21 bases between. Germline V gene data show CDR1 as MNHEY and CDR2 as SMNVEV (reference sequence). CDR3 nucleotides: TGTGCCAGCAGTAGGGGACTTCGACCCGCCATGGAGACCCAGTACTTC. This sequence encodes CASSRGLRPAMETQYF.

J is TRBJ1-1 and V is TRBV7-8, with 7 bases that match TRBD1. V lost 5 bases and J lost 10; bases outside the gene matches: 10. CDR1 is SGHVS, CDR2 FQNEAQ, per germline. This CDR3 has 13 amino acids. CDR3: CASSPETGRRAFF. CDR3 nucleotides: TGTGCCAGCAGCCCCGAGACAGGGAGAAGAGCTTTCTTT.

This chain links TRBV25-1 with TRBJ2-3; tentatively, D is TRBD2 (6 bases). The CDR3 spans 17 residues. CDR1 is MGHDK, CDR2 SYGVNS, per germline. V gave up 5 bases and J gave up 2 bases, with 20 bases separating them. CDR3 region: CASSPIPRDLNTDTQYF. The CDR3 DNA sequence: TGTGCCAGCAGTCCCATTCCCCGGGACTTAAACACAGATACGCAGTATTTT.

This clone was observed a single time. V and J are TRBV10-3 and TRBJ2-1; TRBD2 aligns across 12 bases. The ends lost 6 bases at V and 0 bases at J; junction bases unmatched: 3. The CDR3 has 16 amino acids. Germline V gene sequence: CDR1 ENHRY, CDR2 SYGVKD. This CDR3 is CAIRPSGGASYNEQFF. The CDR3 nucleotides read TGTGCCATCAGACCTAGCGGGGGGGCCTCCTACAATGAGCAGTTCTTC.

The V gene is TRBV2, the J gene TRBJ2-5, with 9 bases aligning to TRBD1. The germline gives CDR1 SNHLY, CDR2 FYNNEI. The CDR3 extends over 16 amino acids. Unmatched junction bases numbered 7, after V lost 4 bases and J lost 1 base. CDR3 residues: CASSVGTGTPQETQYF. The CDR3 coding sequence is TGTGCCAGCAGTGTTGGGACAGGGACCCCCCAAGAGACCCAGTACTTC.

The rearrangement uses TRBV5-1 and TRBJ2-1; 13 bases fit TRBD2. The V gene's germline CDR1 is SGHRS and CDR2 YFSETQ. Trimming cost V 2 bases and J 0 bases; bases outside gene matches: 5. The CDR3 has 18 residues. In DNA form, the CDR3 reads TGCGCCAGCAGCTTAGGGACTAGCGGGACCCTCTCCTACAATGAGCAGTTCTTC. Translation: CASSLGTSGTLSYNEQFF.

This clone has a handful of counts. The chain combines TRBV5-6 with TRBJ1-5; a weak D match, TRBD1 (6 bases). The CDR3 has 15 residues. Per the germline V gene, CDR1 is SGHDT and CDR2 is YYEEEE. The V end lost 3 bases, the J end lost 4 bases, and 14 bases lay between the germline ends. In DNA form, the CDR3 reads TGTGCCAGCAGCTCCGGGAGGGGGGATAATCAGCCCCAGCATTTT. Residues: CASSSGRGDNQPQHF.

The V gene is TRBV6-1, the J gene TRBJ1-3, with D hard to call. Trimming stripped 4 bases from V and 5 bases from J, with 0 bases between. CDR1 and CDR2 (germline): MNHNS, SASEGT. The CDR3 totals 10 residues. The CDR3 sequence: CASSGNTIYF. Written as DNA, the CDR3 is TGTGCCAGCAGTGGAAACACCATATATTTT.

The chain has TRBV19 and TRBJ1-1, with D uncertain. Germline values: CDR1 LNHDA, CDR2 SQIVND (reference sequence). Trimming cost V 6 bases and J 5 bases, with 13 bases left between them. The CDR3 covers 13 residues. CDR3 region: CASSPPRGTEAFF. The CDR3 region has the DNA TGTGCCAGTAGCCCCCCACGAGGGACTGAAGCTTTCTTT.

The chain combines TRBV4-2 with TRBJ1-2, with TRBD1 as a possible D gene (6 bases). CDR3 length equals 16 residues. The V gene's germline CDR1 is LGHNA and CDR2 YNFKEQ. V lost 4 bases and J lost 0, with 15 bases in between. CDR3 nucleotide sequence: TGTGCCAGCAGCCTCACAGGGACTAACCCTAACTATGGCTACACCTTC. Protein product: CASSLTGTNPNYGYTF.

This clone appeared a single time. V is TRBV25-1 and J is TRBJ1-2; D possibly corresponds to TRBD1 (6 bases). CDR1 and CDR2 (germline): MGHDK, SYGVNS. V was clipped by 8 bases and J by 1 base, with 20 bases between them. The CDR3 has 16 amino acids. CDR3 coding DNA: TGTGCCAGCTCCCAATTGGGGACACAAAGTAACTATGGCTACACCTTC. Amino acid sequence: CASSQLGTQSNYGYTF.

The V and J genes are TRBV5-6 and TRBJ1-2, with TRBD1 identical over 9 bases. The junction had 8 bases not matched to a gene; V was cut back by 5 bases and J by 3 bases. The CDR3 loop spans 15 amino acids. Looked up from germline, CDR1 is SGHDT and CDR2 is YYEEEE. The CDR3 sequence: CASRDTGGRYYGYTF. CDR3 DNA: TGTGCCAGCAGGGATACAGGGGGCCGTTACTATGGCTACACCTTC. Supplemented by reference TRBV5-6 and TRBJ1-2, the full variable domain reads DAGVTQSPTHLIKTRGQQVTLRCSPKSGHDTVSWYQQALGQGPQFIFQYYEEEERQRGNFPDRFSGHQFPNYSSELNVNALLLGDSALYLCASRDTGGRYYGYTFGSGTRLTVV.

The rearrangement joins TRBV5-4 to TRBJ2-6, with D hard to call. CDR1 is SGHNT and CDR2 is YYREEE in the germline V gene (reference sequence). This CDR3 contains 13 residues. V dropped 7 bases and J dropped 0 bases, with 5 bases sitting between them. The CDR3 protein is CASGISGANVLTF. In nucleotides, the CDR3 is TGTGCCAGCGGCATCTCTGGGGCCAACGTCCTGACTTTC.

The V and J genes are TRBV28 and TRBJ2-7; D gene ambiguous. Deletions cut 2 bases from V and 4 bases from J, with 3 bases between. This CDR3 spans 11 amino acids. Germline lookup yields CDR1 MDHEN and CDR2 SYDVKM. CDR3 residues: CASSLKYEQYF. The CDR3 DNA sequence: TGTGCCAGCAGTTTAAAATACGAGCAGTACTTC.

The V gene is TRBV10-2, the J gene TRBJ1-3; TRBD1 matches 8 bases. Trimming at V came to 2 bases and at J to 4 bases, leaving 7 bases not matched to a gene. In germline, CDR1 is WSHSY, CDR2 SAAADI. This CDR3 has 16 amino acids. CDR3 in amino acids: CASSEVGTGVGNTIYF. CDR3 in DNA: TGCGCCAGCAGTGAGGTTGGGACAGGAGTCGGAAACACCATATATTTT.

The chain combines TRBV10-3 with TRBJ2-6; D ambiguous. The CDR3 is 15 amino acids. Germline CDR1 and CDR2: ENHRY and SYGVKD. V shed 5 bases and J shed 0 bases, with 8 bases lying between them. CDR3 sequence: CAISTVGSGANVLTF. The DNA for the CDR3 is TGTGCCATCAGTACAGTCGGCTCTGGGGCCAACGTCCTGACTTTC.